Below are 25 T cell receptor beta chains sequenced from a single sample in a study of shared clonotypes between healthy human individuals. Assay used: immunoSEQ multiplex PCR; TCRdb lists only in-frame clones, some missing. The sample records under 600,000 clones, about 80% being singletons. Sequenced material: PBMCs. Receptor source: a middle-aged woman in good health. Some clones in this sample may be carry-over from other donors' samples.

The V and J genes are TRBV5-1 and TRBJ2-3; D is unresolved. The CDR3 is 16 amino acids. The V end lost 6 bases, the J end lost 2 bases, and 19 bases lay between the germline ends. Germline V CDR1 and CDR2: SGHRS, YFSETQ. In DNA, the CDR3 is TGCGCCAGCACCCCTGGGGAAGGACCCCACACAGATACGCAGTATTTT. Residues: CASTPGEGPHTDTQYF. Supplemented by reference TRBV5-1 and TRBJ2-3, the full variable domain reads KAGVTQTPRYLIKTRGQQVTLSCSPISGHRSVSWYQQTPGQGLQFLFEYFSETQRNKGNFPGRFSGRQFSNSRSEMNVSTLELGDSALYLCASTPGEGPHTDTQYFGPGTRLTVL.

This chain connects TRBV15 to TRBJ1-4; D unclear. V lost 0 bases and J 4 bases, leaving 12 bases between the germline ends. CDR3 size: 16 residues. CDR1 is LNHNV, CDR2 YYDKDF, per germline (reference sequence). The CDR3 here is CATSRDFTAVNEKLFF. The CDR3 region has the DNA TGTGCCACCAGCAGAGATTTTACAGCGGTTAATGAAAAACTGTTTTTT.

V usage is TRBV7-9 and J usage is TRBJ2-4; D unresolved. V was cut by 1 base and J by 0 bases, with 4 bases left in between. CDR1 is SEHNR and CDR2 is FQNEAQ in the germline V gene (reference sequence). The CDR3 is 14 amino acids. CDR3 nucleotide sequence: TGTGCCAGCAGCTTAGGGCTAGCCAAAAACATTCAGTACTTC. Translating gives CASSLGLAKNIQYF.

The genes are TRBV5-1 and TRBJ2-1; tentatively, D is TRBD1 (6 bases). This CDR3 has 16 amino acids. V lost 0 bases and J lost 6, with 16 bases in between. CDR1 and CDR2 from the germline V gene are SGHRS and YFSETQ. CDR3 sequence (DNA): TGCGCCAGCAGCTTGGTTGTACAGGGAAGGGGCAATGAGCAGTTCTTC. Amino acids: CASSLVVQGRGNEQFF.

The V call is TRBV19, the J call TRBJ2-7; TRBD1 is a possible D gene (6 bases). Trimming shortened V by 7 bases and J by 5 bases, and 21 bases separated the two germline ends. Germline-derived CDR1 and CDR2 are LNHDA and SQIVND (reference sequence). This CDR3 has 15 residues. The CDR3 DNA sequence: TGTGCCAGTACCCCTGGGCGGATAGGGGGAGACGAGCAGTACTTC. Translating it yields CASTPGRIGGDEQYF.

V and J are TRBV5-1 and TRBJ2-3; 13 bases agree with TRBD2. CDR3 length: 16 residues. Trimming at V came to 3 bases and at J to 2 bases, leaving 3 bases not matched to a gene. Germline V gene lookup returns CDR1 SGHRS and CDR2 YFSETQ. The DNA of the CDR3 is TGCGCCAGCAGCTACGGGACTAGCGGGACCACAGATACGCAGTATTTT. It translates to CASSYGTSGTTDTQYF. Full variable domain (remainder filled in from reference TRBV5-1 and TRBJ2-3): KAGVTQTPRYLIKTRGQQVTLSCSPISGHRSVSWYQQTPGQGLQFLFEYFSETQRNKGNFPGRFSGRQFSNSRSEMNVSTLELGDSALYLCASSYGTSGTTDTQYFGPGTRLTVL.

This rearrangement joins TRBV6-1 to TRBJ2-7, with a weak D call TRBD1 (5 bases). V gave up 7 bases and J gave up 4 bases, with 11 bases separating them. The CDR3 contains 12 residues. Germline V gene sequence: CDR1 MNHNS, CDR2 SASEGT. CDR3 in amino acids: CASKLDRYEQYF. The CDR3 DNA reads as TGTGCCAGCAAATTAGACAGATACGAGCAGTACTTC.

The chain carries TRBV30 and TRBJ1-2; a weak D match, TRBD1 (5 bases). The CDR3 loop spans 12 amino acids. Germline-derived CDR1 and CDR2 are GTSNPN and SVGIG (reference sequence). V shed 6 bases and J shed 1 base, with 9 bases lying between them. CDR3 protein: CACSTDNYGYTF. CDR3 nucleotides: TGTGCCTGCTCGACAGATAACTATGGCTACACCTTC.

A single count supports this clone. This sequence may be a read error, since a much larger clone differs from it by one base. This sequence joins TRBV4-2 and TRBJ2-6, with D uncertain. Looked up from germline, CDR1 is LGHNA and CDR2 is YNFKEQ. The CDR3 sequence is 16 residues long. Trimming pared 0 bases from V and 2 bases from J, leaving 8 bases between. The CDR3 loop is CASSQDDSPGANVLTF. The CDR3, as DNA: TGTGCCAGCAGCCAAGATGATAGCCCTGGGGCCAACGTCCTGACTTTC.

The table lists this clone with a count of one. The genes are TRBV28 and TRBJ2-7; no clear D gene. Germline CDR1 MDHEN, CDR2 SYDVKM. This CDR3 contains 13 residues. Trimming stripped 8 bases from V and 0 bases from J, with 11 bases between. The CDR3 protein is CASGRPGSYEQYF. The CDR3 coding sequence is TGTGCCAGCGGTCGACCTGGCTCCTACGAGCAGTACTTC.

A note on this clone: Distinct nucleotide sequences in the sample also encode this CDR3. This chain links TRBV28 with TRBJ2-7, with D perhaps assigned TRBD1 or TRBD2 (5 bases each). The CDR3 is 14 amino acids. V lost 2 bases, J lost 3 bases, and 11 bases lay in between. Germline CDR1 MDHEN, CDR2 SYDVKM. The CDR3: CASSLRAGSYEQYF. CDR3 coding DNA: TGTGCCAGCAGTTTAAGGGCAGGGAGCTACGAGCAGTACTTC.

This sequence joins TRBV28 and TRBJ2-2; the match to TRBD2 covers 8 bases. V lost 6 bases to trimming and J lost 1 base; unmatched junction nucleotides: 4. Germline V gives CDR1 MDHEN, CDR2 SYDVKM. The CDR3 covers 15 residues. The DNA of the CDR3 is TGTGCCAGCAGATCCCTAGCGGGGAACACCGGGGAGCTGTTTTTT. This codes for CASRSLAGNTGELFF. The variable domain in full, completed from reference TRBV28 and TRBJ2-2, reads DVKVTQSSRYLVKRTGEKVFLECVQDMDHENMFWYRQDPGLGLRLIYFSYDVKMKEKGDIPEGYSVSREKKERFSLILESASTNQTSMYLCASRSLAGNTGELFFGEGSRLTVL.

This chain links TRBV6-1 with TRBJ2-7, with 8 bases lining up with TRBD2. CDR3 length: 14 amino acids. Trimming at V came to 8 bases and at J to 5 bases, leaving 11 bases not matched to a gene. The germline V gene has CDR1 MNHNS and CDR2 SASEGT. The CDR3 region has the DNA TGTGCCAGCCTAGTTGCGGGAGGTTTCAACGAGCAGTACTTC. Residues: CASLVAGGFNEQYF.

The DNA of the CDR3 is TGTGCCAGTAGTAATCAGGCAGCGTCTGGAAACACCATATATTTT. Its protein is CASSNQAASGNTIYF. V and J are TRBV19 and TRBJ1-3, with no clear D. Germline CDR1 reads LNHDA; CDR2 reads SQIVND (reference sequence). Trimming shortened V by 4 bases and J by 1 base, and 11 bases separated the two germline ends. This CDR3 comprises 15 residues.

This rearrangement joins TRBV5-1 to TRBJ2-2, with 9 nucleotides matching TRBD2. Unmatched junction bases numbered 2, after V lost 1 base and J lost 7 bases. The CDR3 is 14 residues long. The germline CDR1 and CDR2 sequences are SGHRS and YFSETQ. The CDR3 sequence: CASSLTSGYGELFF. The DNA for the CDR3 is TGCGCCAGCAGCTTGACTAGCGGGTACGGGGAGCTGTTTTTT. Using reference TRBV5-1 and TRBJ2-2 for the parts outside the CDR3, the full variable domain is KAGVTQTPRYLIKTRGQQVTLSCSPISGHRSVSWYQQTPGQGLQFLFEYFSETQRNKGNFPGRFSGRQFSNSRSEMNVSTLELGDSALYLCASSLTSGYGELFFGEGSRLTVL.

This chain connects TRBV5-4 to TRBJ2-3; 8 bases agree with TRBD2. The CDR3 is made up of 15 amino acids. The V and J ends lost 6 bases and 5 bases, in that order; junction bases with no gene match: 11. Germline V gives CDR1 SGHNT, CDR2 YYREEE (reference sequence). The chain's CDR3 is CASTPGGTFGDTQYF. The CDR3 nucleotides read TGTGCCAGCACCCCGGGAGGGACCTTCGGAGATACGCAGTATTTT.

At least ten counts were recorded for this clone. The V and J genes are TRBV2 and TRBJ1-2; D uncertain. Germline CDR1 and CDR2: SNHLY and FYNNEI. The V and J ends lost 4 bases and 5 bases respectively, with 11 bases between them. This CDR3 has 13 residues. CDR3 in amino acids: CASSADGIYGYTF. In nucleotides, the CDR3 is TGTGCCAGCAGTGCCGACGGGATTTATGGCTACACCTTC.

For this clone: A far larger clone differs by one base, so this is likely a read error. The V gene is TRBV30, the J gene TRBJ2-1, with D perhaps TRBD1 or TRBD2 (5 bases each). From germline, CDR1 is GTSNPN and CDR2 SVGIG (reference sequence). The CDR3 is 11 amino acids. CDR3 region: CAGTLWNGQFF. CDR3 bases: TGTGCCGGGACCCTTTGGAATGGGCAGTTCTTC.

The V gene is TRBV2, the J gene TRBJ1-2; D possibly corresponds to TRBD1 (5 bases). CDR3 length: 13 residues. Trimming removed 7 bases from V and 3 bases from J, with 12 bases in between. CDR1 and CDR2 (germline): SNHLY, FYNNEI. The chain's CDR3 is CASISGYDYGYTF. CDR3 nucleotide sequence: TGTGCCAGCATATCAGGGTATGACTATGGCTACACCTTC.

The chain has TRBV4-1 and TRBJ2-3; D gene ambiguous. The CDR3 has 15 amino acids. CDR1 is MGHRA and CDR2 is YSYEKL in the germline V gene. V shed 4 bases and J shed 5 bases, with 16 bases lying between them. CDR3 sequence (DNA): TGCGCCAGCAGCCCTGGGGTATCACCACTAGATACGCAGTATTTT. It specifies CASSPGVSPLDTQYF.

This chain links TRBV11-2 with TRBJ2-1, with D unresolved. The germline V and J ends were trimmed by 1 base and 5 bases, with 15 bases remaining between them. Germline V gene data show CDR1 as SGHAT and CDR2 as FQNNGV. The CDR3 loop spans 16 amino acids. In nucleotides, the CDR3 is TGTGCCAGCAGCTTAGGTCGCCTCGAGCGCGACAATGAGCAGTTCTTC. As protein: CASSLGRLERDNEQFF.

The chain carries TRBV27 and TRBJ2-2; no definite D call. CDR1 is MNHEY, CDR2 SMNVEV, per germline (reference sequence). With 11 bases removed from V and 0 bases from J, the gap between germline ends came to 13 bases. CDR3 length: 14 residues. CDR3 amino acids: CAPPYKSNTGELFF. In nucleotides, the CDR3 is TGTGCCCCACCGTACAAATCGAACACCGGGGAGCTGTTTTTT.

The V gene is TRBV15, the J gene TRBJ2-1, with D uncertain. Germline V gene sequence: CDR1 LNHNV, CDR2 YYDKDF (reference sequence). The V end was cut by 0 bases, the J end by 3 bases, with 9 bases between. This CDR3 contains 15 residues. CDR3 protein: CATSRDVGRYNEQFF. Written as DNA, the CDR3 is TGTGCCACCAGCAGAGATGTTGGGCGCTACAATGAGCAGTTCTTC.

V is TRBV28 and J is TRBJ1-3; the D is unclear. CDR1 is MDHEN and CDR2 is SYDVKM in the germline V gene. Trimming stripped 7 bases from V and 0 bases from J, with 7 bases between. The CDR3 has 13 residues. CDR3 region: CASTRPSGNTIYF. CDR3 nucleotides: TGTGCCAGCACCCGGCCCTCTGGAAACACCATATATTTT. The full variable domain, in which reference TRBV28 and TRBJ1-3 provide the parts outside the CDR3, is DVKVTQSSRYLVKRTGEKVFLECVQDMDHENMFWYRQDPGLGLRLIYFSYDVKMKEKGDIPEGYSVSREKKERFSLILESASTNQTSMYLCASTRPSGNTIYFGEGSWLTVV.

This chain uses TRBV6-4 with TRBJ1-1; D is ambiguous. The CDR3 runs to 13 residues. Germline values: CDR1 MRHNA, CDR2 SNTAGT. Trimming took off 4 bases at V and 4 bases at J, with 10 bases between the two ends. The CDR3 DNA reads TGTGCCAGCAGTGTGGATGGTTTCACTGAAGCTTTCTTT. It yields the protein CASSVDGFTEAFF.